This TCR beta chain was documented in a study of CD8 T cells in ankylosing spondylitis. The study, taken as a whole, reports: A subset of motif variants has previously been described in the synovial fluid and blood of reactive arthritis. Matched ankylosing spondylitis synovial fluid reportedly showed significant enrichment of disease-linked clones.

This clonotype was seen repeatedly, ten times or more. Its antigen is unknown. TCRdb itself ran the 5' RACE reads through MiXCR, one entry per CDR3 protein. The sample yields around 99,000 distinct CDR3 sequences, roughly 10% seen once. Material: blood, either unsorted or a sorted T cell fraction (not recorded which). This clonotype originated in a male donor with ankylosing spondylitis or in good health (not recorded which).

DNA of the CDR3: TGCGCCAGCAGCTTAGAGACAGCCTATGGCTACACCTTC. Translating gives CASSLETAYGYTF. The genes are TRBV5-1 and TRBJ1-2; possible D gene TRBD1, 5 bases. The CDR3 runs 13 residues. Deletions cut 2 bases from V and 4 bases from J, with 9 bases between. The germline gives CDR1 SGHRS, CDR2 YFSETQ.